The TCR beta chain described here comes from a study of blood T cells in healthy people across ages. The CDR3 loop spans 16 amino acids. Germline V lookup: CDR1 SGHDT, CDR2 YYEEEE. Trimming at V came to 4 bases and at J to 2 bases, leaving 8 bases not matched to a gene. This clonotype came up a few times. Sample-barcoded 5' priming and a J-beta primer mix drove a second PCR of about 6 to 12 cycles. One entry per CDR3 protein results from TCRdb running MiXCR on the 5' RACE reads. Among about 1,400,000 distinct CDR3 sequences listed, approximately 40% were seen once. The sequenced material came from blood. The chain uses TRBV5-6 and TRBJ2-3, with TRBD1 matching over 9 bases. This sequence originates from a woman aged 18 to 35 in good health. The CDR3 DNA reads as TGTGCCAGCAGCGTTACCGGGACAGGGCTCACAGATACGCAGTATTTT. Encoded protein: CASSVTGTGLTDTQYF. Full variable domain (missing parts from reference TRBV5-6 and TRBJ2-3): DAGVTQSPTHLIKTRGQQVTLRCSPKSGHDTVSWYQQALGQGPQFIFQYYEEEERQRGNFPDRFSGHQFPNYSSELNVNALLLGDSALYLCASSVTGTGLTDTQYFGPGTRLTVL.